This TCR beta chain was sequenced during a study of TIL therapy for anti-PD-1-resistant metastatic lung cancer. The time point was: pre-treatment sample, taken before nivolumab and TIL therapy. Tumor tissue came from excised metastases, mostly pleural nodules or supraclavicular lymph nodes. The V gene's germline CDR1 is LNHDA and CDR2 SQIVND (reference sequence). The CDR3 contains 16 residues. V lost 6 bases, J lost 1 base, and 11 bases stayed unmatched. The sample holds many counts of this clone. Sequencing used immunoSEQ v3. Measured with immunoSEQ multiplex PCR; TCRdb has only the in-frame clones, and not every one. Among about 50,000 clones listed, just over 70% were seen once.

The chain couples TRBV19 to TRBJ1-2; 7 nucleotides line up with TRBD1. Specimen: tumor tissue, collected at baseline. The clonotype originates from a person between 25 and 80 years old with non-small cell lung cancer. The CDR3 DNA follows: TGTGCCAGTAGGGCACAGGGGACCCTGGTTAACTATGGCTACACCTTC. Its translation: CASRAQGTLVNYGYTF.